This T cell receptor (beta chain) was obtained from a study of blood T cell repertoires in COVID-19. Original handling: Reference gene primer amplification yielded estimated nucleated cell counts. Generated by immunoSEQ multiplex PCR, the TCRdb table keeps only in-frame clones and is missing some. The V and J calls and the clone size are those of that table, but D and trimming were determined from the DNA. Among some 150,000 clones, over 70% were seen once, and the ten largest hold under 0.75%. Germline CDR1 is ENHRY and CDR2 is SYGVKD. The CDR3 loop spans 14 amino acids. V was clipped by 3 bases and J by 9 bases; unmatched bases: 6.

This sequence originates from a man aged 55 to 70 with acute or convalescent COVID-19. The chain links TRBV10-3 to TRBJ2-1; TRBD2 matches 9 bases. Sample: peripheral blood. CDR3 bases: TGTGCCATCAGTGAAACTAGCGGGCGGAGTGAGCAGTTCTTC. Translation: CAISETSGRSEQFF.